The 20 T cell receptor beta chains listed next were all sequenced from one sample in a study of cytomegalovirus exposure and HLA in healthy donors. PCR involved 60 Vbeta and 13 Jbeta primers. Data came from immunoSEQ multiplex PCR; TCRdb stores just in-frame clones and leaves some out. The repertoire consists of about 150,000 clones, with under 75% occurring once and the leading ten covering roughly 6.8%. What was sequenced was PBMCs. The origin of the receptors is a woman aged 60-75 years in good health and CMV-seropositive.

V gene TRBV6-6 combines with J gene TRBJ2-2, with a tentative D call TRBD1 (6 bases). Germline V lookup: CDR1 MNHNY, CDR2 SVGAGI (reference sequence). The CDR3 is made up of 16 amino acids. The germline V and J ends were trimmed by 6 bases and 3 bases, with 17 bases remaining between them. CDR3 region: CASSLLGARDTGELFF. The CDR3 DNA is TGTGCCAGCAGCTTATTGGGGGCGCGGGACACCGGGGAGCTGTTTTTT.

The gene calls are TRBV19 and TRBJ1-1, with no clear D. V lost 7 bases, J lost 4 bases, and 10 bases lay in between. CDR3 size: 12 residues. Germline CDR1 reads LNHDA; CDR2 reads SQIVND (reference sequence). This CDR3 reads CASIGWSTEAFF. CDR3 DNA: TGTGCCAGTATTGGATGGAGCACTGAAGCTTTCTTT.

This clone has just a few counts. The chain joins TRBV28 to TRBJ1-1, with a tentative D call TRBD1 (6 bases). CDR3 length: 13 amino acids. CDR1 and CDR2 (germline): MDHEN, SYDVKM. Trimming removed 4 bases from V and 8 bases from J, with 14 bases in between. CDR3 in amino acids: CASSSPGQFEAFF. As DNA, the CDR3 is TGTGCCAGCAGTTCCCCGGGACAATTCGAAGCTTTCTTT.

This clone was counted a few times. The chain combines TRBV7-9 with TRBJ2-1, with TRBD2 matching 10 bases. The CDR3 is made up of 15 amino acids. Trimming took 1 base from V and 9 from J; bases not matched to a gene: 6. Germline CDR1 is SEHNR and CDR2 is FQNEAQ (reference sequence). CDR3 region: CASSLEREGQIEQFF. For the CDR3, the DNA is TGTGCCAGCAGCTTAGAGCGGGAGGGCCAAATTGAGCAGTTCTTC.

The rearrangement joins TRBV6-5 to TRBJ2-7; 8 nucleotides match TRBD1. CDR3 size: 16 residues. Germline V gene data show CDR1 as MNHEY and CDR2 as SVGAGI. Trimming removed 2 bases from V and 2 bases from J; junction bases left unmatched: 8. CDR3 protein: CASSYAMPGQAYEQYF. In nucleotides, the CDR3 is TGTGCCAGCAGTTACGCTATGCCGGGACAGGCCTACGAGCAGTACTTC.

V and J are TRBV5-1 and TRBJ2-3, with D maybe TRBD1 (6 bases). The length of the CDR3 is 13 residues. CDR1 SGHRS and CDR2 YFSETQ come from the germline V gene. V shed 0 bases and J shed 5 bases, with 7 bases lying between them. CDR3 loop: CASSLGQVDTQYF. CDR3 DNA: TGCGCCAGCAGCTTGGGACAGGTAGATACGCAGTATTTT. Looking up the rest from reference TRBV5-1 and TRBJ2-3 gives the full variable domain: KAGVTQTPRYLIKTRGQQVTLSCSPISGHRSVSWYQQTPGQGLQFLFEYFSETQRNKGNFPGRFSGRQFSNSRSEMNVSTLELGDSALYLCASSLGQVDTQYFGPGTRLTVL.

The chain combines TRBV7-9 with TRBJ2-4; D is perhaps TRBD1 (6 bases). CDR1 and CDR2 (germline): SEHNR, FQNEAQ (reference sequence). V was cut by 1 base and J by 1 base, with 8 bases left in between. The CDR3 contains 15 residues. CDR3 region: CASSLEDRAKNIQYF. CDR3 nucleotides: TGTGCCAGCAGCTTAGAAGACAGGGCCAAAAACATTCAGTACTTC.

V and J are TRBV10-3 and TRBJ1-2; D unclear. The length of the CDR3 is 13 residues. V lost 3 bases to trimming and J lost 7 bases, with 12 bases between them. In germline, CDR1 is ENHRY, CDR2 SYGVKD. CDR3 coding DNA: TGTGCCATCAGTGAAGACGGACTATTTGGCTACACCTTC. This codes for CAISEDGLFGYTF.

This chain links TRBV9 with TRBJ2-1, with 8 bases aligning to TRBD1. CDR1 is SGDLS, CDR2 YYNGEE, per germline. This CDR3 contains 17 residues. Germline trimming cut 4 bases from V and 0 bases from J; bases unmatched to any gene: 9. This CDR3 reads CASSPSEDRASYNEQFF. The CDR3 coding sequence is TGTGCCAGCAGCCCGAGCGAGGACAGGGCCTCCTACAATGAGCAGTTCTTC. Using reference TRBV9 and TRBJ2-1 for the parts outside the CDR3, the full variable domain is DSGVTQTPKHLITATGQRVTLRCSPRSGDLSVYWYQQSLDQGLQFLIQYYNGEERAKGNILERFSAQQFPDLHSELNLSSLELGDSALYFCASSPSEDRASYNEQFFGPGTRLTVL.

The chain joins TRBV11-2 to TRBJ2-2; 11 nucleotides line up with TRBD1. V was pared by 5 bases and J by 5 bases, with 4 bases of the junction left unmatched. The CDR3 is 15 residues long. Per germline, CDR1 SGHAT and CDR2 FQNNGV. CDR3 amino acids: CASSRGTGGTGELFF. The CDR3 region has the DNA TGTGCCAGCAGCCGAGGGACAGGGGGGACCGGGGAGCTGTTTTTT.

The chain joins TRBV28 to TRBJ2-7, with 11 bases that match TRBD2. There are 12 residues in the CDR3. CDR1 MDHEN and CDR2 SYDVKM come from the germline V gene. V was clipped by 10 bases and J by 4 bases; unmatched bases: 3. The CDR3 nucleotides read TGTGCCACCGGGACTAGCGGATACGAGCAGTACTTC. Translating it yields CATGTSGYEQYF.

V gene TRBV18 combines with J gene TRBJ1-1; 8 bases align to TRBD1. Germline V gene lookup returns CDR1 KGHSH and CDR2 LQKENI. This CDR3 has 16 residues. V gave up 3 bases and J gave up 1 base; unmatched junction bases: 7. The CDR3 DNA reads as TGTGCCAGCTCACCGGGGACAGGAACTTCGAACACTGAAGCTTTCTTT. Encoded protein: CASSPGTGTSNTEAFF.

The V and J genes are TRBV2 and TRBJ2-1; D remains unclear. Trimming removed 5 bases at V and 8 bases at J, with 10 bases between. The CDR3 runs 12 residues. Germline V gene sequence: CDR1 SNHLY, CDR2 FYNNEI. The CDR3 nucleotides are TGTGCCAGCAGTCTGAACCAGGATGAGCAGTTCTTC. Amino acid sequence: CASSLNQDEQFF. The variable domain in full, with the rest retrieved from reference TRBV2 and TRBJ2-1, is EPEVTQTPSHQVTQMGQEVILRCVPISNHLYFYWYRQILGQKVEFLVSFYNNEISEKSEIFDDQFSVERPDGSNFTLKIRSTKLEDSAMYFCASSLNQDEQFFGPGTRLTVL.

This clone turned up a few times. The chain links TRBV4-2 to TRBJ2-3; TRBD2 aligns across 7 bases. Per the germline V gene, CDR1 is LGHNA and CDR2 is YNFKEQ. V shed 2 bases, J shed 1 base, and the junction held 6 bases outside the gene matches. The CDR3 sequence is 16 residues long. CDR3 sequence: CASSQPGTTGTDTQYF. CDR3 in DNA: TGTGCCAGCAGCCAACCTGGGACTACCGGCACAGATACGCAGTATTTT.

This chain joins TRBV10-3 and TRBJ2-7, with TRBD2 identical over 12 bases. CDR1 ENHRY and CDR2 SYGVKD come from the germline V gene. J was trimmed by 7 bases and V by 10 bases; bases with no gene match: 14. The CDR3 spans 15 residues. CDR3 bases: TGTGCCACAGGACTAGCGGGACCTACGACGGGGGAGCAGTACTTC. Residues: CATGLAGPTTGEQYF.

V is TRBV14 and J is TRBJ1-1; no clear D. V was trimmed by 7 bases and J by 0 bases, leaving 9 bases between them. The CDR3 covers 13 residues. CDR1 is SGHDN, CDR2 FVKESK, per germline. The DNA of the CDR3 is TGTGCCAGCACCGAGGGAATGAACACTGAAGCTTTCTTT. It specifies CASTEGMNTEAFF.

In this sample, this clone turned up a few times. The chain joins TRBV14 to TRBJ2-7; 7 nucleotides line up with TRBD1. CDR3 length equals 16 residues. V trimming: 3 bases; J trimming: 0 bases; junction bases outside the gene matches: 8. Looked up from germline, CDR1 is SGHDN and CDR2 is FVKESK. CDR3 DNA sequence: TGTGCCAGCAGCCACAACAGGGGCCTCGACTCCTACGAGCAGTACTTC. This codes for CASSHNRGLDSYEQYF.

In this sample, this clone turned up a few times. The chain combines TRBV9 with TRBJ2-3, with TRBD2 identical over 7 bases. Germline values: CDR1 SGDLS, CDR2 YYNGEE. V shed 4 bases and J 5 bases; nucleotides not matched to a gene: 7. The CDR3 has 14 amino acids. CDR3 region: CASSTRLAGDTQYF. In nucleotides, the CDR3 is TGTGCCAGCAGCACACGATTAGCGGGAGATACGCAGTATTTT.

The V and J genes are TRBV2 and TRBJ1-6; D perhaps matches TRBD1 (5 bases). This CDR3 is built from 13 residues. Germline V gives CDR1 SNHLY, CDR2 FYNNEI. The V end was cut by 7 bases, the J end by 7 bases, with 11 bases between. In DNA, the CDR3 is TGTGCCAGCACTAGGACAAGCAATTCACCCCTCCACTTT. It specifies CASTRTSNSPLHF.

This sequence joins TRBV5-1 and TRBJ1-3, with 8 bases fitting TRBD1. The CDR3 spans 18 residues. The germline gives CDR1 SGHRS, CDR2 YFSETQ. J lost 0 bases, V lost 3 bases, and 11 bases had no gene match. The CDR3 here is CASSSSFRDRNSGNTIYF. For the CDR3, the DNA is TGCGCCAGCAGCTCGAGCTTCCGGGACAGGAACTCTGGAAACACCATATATTTT.